Included here is one T cell receptor (beta chain) sequence, with context. Amplified regions were TCR beta CDR3 sequences from RNA transcripts. An initial round of RT-PCR targeting the TCR CDR3 relied on the HTBI primer set. TCRdb itself ran the multiplex PCR reads through MiXCR, one entry per CDR3 protein. The table has a few hundred thousand distinct CDR3 sequences, 15% to 19% seen once. Trimming removed 4 bases from V and 4 bases from J; junction bases left unmatched: 1. CDR3 length: 14 residues. The germline V gene has CDR1 ENHRY and CDR2 SYGVKD. Patients showing uncontrolled infection, other autoimmune disease, pregnancy or lactation were ineligible. The data belong to a study of T cells in Graves' hyperthyroidism and ophthalmopathy.

The rearrangement links TRBV10-3 to TRBJ1-2, with TRBD1 matching 12 bases. This receptor was obtained from a woman aged 25 to 39 with Graves' hyperthyroidism. Sequenced sample: blood. The CDR3 loop reads CAISAGQGAYGYTF. The CDR3 bases are TGTGCCATCAGTGCGGGACAGGGGGCCTATGGCTACACCTTC.